These 16 T cell receptor beta chains were all obtained from the same sample, sequenced in a study of Graves' ophthalmopathy and Graves' hyperthyroidism (dated by TCRdb to the late 2010s). The sequencer listed for this sample is Illumina HiSeq 2000. TCR beta CDR3 regions were amplified from RNA transcripts for repertoire sequencing. HTBI primers and the Qiagen OneStep RT-PCR kit were used in a first-round RT-PCR, which was followed by a second-round multiplex PCR, size selection and purification. The raw public data were reprocessed by TCRdb itself: fastp quality trimming at Q25, MiXCR clonotype calling, in-frame beta chains only. CDR3 protein sequences are deduplicated, and each keeps its most common genes and DNA. The sample table contains around 340,000 distinct CDR3 sequences; only one count was recorded for about a sixth of them. The biggest ten clones account for roughly 12% of the sample. Material for sequencing was peripheral blood. Receptor source: an adult man with Graves' ophthalmopathy.

This clonotype occurred many times. The gene calls are TRBV3-1 and TRBJ1-1, with 8 bases fitting TRBD1. V lost 1 base and J lost 7; bases outside the gene matches: 5. CDR1 and CDR2 (germline): LGHDT, YNNKEL (reference sequence). The CDR3 sequence is 14 residues long. CDR3 coding DNA: TGTGCCAGCAGCCAAGGTGTTGACAGGGGTGAAGCTTTCTTT. This gives the protein CASSQGVDRGEAFF.

This clonotype was observed at least ten times. V usage is TRBV28 and J usage is TRBJ1-6, with D unclear. The CDR3 is made up of 14 amino acids. In germline, CDR1 is MDHEN, CDR2 SYDVKM. Trimming removed 3 bases at V and 6 bases at J, with 9 bases between. The CDR3 region has the DNA TGTGCCAGCAGTTTTGGGCAGCCTAATTCACCCCTCCACTTT. It is translated as CASSFGQPNSPLHF.

This clonotype was counted at least ten times. The chain has TRBV30 and TRBJ1-5; no firm D call. Between the trimmed V and J ends, which lost 1 base and 11 bases, there was a span of 12 bases. The CDR3 extends over 12 amino acids. In germline, CDR1 is GTSNPN, CDR2 SVGIG (reference sequence). The CDR3 DNA is TGTGCCTGGAGTGGGGGTAATCTGGCCCAGCATTTT. Translating gives CAWSGGNLAQHF.

This clonotype was recorded at least ten times. The chain has TRBV2 and TRBJ2-5; possible D gene TRBD2, 5 bases. Germline loops: CDR1 SNHLY, CDR2 FYNNEI. V lost 7 bases and J lost 1, with 16 bases in between. This CDR3 has 15 residues. The CDR3 DNA reads as TGTGCCAGCACTACCTTCGAGGGCCTCCAAGAGACCCAGTACTTC. Translation: CASTTFEGLQETQYF.

This clonotype occurred many times. The V and J genes are TRBV7-2 and TRBJ2-7; 7 bases are a match to TRBD1. The CDR3 covers 14 residues. Trimming at V came to 1 base and at J to 4 bases, leaving 4 bases not matched to a gene. Germline CDR1 reads SGHTA; CDR2 reads FQGNSA. The CDR3 spells CASSLGTGEYEQYF. The CDR3 DNA sequence: TGTGCCAGCAGCTTAGGTACAGGGGAATACGAGCAGTACTTC.

This clonotype was found many times. At one end the junction does not follow the germline gene, possibly because of a read error. The rearrangement links TRBV20-1 to TRBJ1-5; D gene ambiguous. This CDR3 has 13 residues. Germline V gene data show CDR1 as DFQATT and CDR2 as SNEGSKA (reference sequence). The CDR3 coding sequence is TGCAGTGCTAGAAGGTTTATCAATCAGCTCCAGCATTTT. It is translated as CSARRFINQLQHF.

Remarks on this clonotype: A read error may produce the germline difference seen at one junction end. The chain employs TRBV30 and TRBJ2-7, with D possibly called TRBD1 or TRBD2 (5 bases each). This CDR3 contains 12 residues. Germline V CDR1 and CDR2: GTSNPN, SVGIG (reference sequence). CDR3 in amino acids: CATGEGPYEQYF. CDR3 nucleotide sequence: TGCGCTACCGGAGAGGGGCCCTACGAGCAGTACTTC.

This clonotype has a count of ten or more. J is TRBJ1-5 and V is TRBV11-2; 8 bases map to TRBD1. The CDR3 sequence is 15 residues long. V lost 0 bases and J lost 9; bases outside the gene matches: 7. CDR1 is SGHAT and CDR2 is FQNNGV in the germline V gene. The chain's CDR3 is CASSLDDRGRSPQHF. CDR3 in DNA: TGTGCCAGCAGCTTAGATGACAGGGGAAGGTCGCCCCAGCATTTT. Combining the CDR3 with reference TRBV11-2 and TRBJ1-5 gives the whole variable domain EAGVAQSPRYKIIEKRQSVAFWCNPISGHATLYWYQQILGQGPKLLIQFQNNGVVDDSQLPKDRFSAERLKGVDSTLKIQPAKLEDSAVYLCASSLDDRGRSPQHFGDGTRLSIL.

V usage is TRBV28 and J usage is TRBJ1-1; D not resolved. The CDR3 has 13 residues. In germline, CDR1 is MDHEN, CDR2 SYDVKM. Trimming pared 5 bases from V and 4 bases from J, leaving 11 bases between. This CDR3 reads CASSLLYGTEAFF. Here the CDR3 DNA reads TGTGCCAGCAGTCTCTTATACGGCACTGAAGCTTTCTTT.

Comments on this clonotype: One end of the junction does not line up with germline, which may come from a read error. V usage is TRBV6-5 and J usage is TRBJ1-1; D is undetermined. Germline CDR1 is MNHEY and CDR2 is SVGAGI. The CDR3 is made up of 15 amino acids. The CDR3 DNA reads TGTGCCAGCAGTTACTCGAAGGTGATGAACACTGAAGCTTACTTT. Translated: CASSYSKVMNTEAYF.

This clonotype has at least ten counts. The chain couples TRBV4-2 to TRBJ1-2; the D is unclear. The CDR3 is 13 residues long. Trimming removed 0 bases from V and 6 bases from J, with 8 bases in between. CDR1 LGHNA and CDR2 YNFKEQ come from the germline V gene. CDR3: CASSQDLGNGYTF. The CDR3 nucleotides read TGTGCCAGCAGCCAAGACCTGGGGAATGGCTACACCTTC.

In this sample, this clonotype turned up many times. This sequence joins TRBV20-1 and TRBJ2-5; 9 positions match TRBD2. The germline V gene has CDR1 DFQATT and CDR2 SNEGSKA (reference sequence). The CDR3 is 15 amino acids. V lost 4 bases and J lost 5; bases outside the gene matches: 11. The CDR3: CSATAGGLAWETQYF. The CDR3 DNA sequence: TGCAGTGCTACAGCCGGGGGACTAGCATGGGAGACCCAGTACTTC.

This clonotype was seen ten or more times. The chain joins TRBV6-1 to TRBJ2-7; TRBD2 aligns across 10 bases. Per the germline V gene, CDR1 is MNHNS and CDR2 is SASEGT. V trimming: 4 bases; J trimming: 4 bases; junction bases outside the gene matches: 7. The CDR3 consists of 15 residues. CDR3 DNA sequence: TGTGCCAGCAGTGCGGGACCTAGCGGGGGATACGAGCAGTACTTC. It encodes CASSAGPSGGYEQYF.

Details on this clonotype: A read error is possible here, since a much larger clone lies one base away. The chain combines TRBV6-5 with TRBJ1-3; TRBD1 is a possible D gene (6 bases). The germline V and J ends were trimmed by 0 bases and 3 bases, with 9 bases remaining between them. Germline-derived CDR1 and CDR2 are MNHEY and SVGAGI. The CDR3 covers 15 residues. CDR3 DNA: TGTGCCAGCAGTTACTCGAAGGGGGATGGAAACACCATATATTTT. Its protein product is CASSYSKGDGNTIYF.

This clonotype was recorded many times. As DNA, the CDR3 is TGTGCCAGCAGTCCTTCCACAGGGGGCGAAGAGCAGTACTTC. Its protein product is CASSPSTGGEEQYF. V usage is TRBV27 and J usage is TRBJ2-7, with 9 bases that match TRBD1. Trimming removed 5 bases from V and 7 bases from J; junction bases left unmatched: 9. The CDR3 runs to 14 residues. CDR1 and CDR2 from the germline V gene are MNHEY and SMNVEV (reference sequence).

The CDR3 here is CASSPYQGQPEAFF. CDR3 nucleotide sequence: TGTGCCAGCAGCCCTTACCAAGGACAGCCTGAAGCTTTCTTT. The chain has TRBV12-3 or TRBV12-4 and TRBJ1-1; maybe TRBD1 (6 bases). The CDR3 covers 14 residues. V lost 6 bases to trimming and J lost 6 bases, with 17 bases between them.